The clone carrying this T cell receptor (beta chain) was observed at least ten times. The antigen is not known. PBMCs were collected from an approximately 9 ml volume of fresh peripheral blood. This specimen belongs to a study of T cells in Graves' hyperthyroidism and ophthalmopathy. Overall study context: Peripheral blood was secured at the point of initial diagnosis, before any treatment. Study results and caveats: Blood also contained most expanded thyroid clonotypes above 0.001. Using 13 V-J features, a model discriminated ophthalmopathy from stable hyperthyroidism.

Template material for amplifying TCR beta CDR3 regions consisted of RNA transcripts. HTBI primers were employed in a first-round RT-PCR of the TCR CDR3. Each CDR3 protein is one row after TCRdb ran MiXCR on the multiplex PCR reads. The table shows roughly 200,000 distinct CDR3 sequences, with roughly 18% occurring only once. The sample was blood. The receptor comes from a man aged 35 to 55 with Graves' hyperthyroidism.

CDR3 amino acids: CARTAGGGYEQFF. CDR3 nucleotide sequence: TGTGCCAGGACGGCGGGGGGTGGGTATGAGCAGTTCTTC. The chain couples TRBV2 to TRBJ2-1; 8 bases agree with TRBD2. Per the germline V gene, CDR1 is SNHLY and CDR2 is FYNNEI. The CDR3 contains 13 residues. Unmatched junction bases numbered 9, after V lost 9 bases and J lost 8 bases. The full variable domain, its missing parts supplied by reference TRBV2 and TRBJ2-1, is EPEVTQTPSHQVTQMGQEVILRCVPISNHLYFYWYRQILGQKVEFLVSFYNNEISEKSEIFDDQFSVERPDGSNFTLKIRSTKLEDSAMYFCARTAGGGYEQFFGPGTRLTVL.